The 14 T cell receptor beta chains presented below share a single source sample, sequenced in a study of cytomegalovirus exposure and HLA in healthy donors. 13 Jbeta primers and 60 Vbeta primers were used for the PCR. Clones were sequenced by immunoSEQ multiplex PCR, and TCRdb holds only the in-frame ones, with some missing. The sample has about 150,000 clones, roughly 80% seen once. The sequenced sample was PBMCs. Receptors originate from a man over 45 in good health and CMV-seropositive.

The table lists this clone with a few counts. This chain connects TRBV28 to TRBJ2-3, with 8 bases lining up with TRBD2. Trimming removed 4 bases from V and 2 bases from J; junction bases left unmatched: 14. This CDR3 region has 18 residues. CDR1 is MDHEN and CDR2 is SYDVKM in the germline V gene. CDR3 loop: CASSSSSYSGVFTDTQYF. Here the CDR3 DNA reads TGTGCCAGCAGTTCCTCTTCGTATAGCGGGGTATTCACAGATACGCAGTATTTT.

The rearrangement joins TRBV6-5 to TRBJ2-5, with D tentatively TRBD1 (5 bases). The ends were cut back, 0 bases at V and 5 bases at J, with 13 bases in the middle. The CDR3 totals 15 residues. Germline CDR1 reads MNHEY; CDR2 reads SVGAGI. CDR3: CASSYSGQGHETQYF. The DNA for the CDR3 is TGTGCCAGCAGTTACTCGGGGCAGGGTCACGAGACCCAGTACTTC.

The V and J genes are TRBV9 and TRBJ1-5; 10 nucleotides agree with TRBD1. Germline V gives CDR1 SGDLS, CDR2 YYNGEE. The CDR3 runs to 15 residues. The V segment lost 3 bases and the J segment 7 bases; nucleotides outside the gene matches: 7. CDR3 coding DNA: TGTGCCAGCAGCGCCTCGGGACAGGGGACCCAGCCCCAGCATTTT. This encodes CASSASGQGTQPQHF.

This clone was seen only once. Other DNA sequences from this sample encode an identical CDR3 as well. V and J are TRBV9 and TRBJ1-4, with 8 bases that match TRBD1. Germline V CDR1 and CDR2: SGDLS, YYNGEE. The length of the CDR3 is 16 residues. The J segment lost 8 bases and the V segment lost 4 bases, leaving 13 bases of the junction unmatched. DNA of the CDR3: TGTGCCAGCAGCACGGGGACAGGTACCGGAGTCGAAAAACTGTTTTTT. Translating it yields CASSTGTGTGVEKLFF.

V and J are TRBV5-1 and TRBJ2-6; TRBD1 might be the D (6 bases). Deletions cut 0 bases from V and 4 bases from J, with 11 bases between. This CDR3 is 16 amino acids long. Germline V gives CDR1 SGHRS, CDR2 YFSETQ. The DNA for the CDR3 is TGCGCCAGCAGCTTGGCCCTGGGGGCCGGGGCCAACGTCCTGACTTTC. Encoded protein: CASSLALGAGANVLTF.

The rearrangement joins TRBV7-6 to TRBJ2-7; possibly TRBD1 for D (7 bases). The CDR3 sequence is 13 residues long. V lost 5 bases and J 6 bases, leaving 14 bases between the germline ends. The germline CDR1 and CDR2 sequences are SGHVS and FNYEAQ. In DNA, the CDR3 is TGTGCCAGCAGCCTCAGGGGGGTCGGCGAGCAGTACTTC. Encoded protein: CASSLRGVGEQYF.

V usage is TRBV2 and J usage is TRBJ2-1; 7 nucleotides agree with TRBD2. The trim removed 6 bases at V and 6 bases at J, leaving 14 bases unmatched. CDR3 length equals 16 residues. Looked up from germline, CDR1 is SNHLY and CDR2 is FYNNEI. CDR3 DNA: TGTGCCAGCAGCGCGGGCGGGGCCGGGACTACCAATGAGCAGTTCTTC. Protein sequence: CASSAGGAGTTNEQFF.

This chain connects TRBV6-5 to TRBJ2-7; tentative D call: TRBD1 (6 bases). Germline V gene lookup returns CDR1 MNHEY and CDR2 SVGAGI. Trimming removed 7 bases at V and 5 bases at J, with 12 bases between. CDR3 length: 12 residues. CDR3 sequence: CASTQTGNEQYF. DNA for the CDR3: TGTGCCAGCACCCAAACAGGGAACGAGCAGTACTTC.

The gene calls are TRBV10-3 and TRBJ2-3; D might be TRBD2 (6 bases). The V gene lost 2 bases and the J gene lost 2 bases, with 11 bases spanning the gap. CDR1 is ENHRY, CDR2 SYGVKD, per germline. The CDR3 is made up of 15 amino acids. CDR3 in DNA: TGTGCCATCAGTGAGGGAGGGACCATCACAGATACGCAGTATTTT. It encodes CAISEGGTITDTQYF.

The gene calls are TRBV5-6 and TRBJ2-7, with 8 bases identical to TRBD1. CDR1 and CDR2 from the germline V gene are SGHDT and YYEEEE. V gave up 4 bases and J gave up 1 base; unmatched junction bases: 10. The CDR3 runs 16 residues. In nucleotides, the CDR3 is TGTGCCAGCAGCCGTCTCGGGCGGGACAGGTCCTACGAGCAGTACTTC. Its translation: CASSRLGRDRSYEQYF.

The chain combines TRBV14 with TRBJ1-2; D is uncertain. Per germline, CDR1 SGHDN and CDR2 FVKESK. V was trimmed by 0 bases and J by 7 bases, leaving 9 bases between them. This CDR3 region has 13 residues. The chain's CDR3 is CASSQDQTRGYTF. CDR3 in DNA: TGTGCCAGCAGCCAAGATCAAACGCGTGGCTACACCTTC.

This clone has just one count. The chain recombines TRBV28 with TRBJ1-5, with a possible D match to TRBD1 (5 bases). With 11 bases removed from V and 4 bases from J, the gap between germline ends came to 18 bases. The CDR3 is made up of 14 amino acids. Germline V gene sequence: CDR1 MDHEN, CDR2 SYDVKM. CDR3 in amino acids: CAPPAGGINQPQHF. In DNA form, the CDR3 reads TGTGCCCCCCCAGCTGGGGGGATAAATCAGCCCCAGCATTTT.

The chain uses TRBV14 and TRBJ1-2, with D perhaps matching TRBD1 (5 bases). CDR1 is SGHDN and CDR2 is FVKESK in the germline V gene. Trimming removed 5 bases from V and 4 bases from J, with 11 bases in between. The CDR3 sequence is 13 residues long. Here the CDR3 reads CASSLDKTYGYTF. CDR3 sequence (DNA): TGTGCCAGCAGCTTGGACAAAACCTATGGCTACACCTTC.

CDR3 in DNA: TGTGCCAGCAGGCCGGACAGGACGAACACTGAAGCTTTCTTT. This encodes CASRPDRTNTEAFF. V and J are TRBV2 and TRBJ1-1; 7 bases are a match to TRBD1. The CDR3 contains 14 residues. The germline gives CDR1 SNHLY, CDR2 FYNNEI. V lost 6 bases and J lost 1; bases outside the gene matches: 5.